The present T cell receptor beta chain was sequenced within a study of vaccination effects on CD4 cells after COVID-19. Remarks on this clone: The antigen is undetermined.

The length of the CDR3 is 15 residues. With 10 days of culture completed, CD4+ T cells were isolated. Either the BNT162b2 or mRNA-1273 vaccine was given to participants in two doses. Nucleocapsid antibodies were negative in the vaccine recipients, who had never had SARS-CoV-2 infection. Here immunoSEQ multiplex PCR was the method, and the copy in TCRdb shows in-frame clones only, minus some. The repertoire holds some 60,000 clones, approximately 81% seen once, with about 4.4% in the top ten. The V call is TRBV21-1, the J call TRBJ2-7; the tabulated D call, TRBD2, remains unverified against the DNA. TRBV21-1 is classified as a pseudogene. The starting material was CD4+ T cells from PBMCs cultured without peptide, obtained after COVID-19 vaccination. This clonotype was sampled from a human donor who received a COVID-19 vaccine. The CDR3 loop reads CASSKGLSGSYEQYF. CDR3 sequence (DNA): TGTGCCAGCAGCAAAGGACTCAGTGGCTCCTACGAGCAGTACTTC.